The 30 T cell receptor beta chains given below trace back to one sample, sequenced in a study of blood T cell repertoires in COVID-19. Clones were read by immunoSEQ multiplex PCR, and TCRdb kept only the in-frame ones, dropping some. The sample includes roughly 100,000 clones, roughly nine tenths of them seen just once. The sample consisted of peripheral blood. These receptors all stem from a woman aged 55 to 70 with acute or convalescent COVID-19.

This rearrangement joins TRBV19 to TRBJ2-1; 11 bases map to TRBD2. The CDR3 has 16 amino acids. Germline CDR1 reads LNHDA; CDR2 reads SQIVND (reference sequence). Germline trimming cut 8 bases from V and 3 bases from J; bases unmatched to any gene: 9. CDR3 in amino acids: CASQKSGTSGYNEQFF. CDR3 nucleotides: TGTGCCAGTCAAAAGTCCGGGACTAGCGGCTACAATGAGCAGTTCTTC.

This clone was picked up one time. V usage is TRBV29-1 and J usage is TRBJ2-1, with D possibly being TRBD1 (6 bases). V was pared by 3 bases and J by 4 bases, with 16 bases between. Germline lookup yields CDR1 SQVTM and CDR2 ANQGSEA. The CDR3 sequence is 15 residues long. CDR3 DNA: TGCAGCGTTGACCGTGGACAGAGAAGTTACAATGAGCAGTTCTTC. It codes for CSVDRGQRSYNEQFF.

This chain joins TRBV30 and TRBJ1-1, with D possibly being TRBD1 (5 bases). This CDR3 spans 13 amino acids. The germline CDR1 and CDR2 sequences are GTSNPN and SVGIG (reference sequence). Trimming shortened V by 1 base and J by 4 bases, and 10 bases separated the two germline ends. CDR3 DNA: TGTGCCTGGAGTGGTCTGGGGGGCACTGAAGCTTTCTTT. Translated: CAWSGLGGTEAFF. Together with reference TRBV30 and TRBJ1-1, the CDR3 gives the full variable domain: SQTIHQWPATLVQPVGSPLSLECTVEGTSNPNLYWYRQAAGRGLQLLFYSVGIGQISSEVPQNLSASRPQDRQFILSSKKLLLSDSGFYLCAWSGLGGTEAFFGQGTRLTVV.

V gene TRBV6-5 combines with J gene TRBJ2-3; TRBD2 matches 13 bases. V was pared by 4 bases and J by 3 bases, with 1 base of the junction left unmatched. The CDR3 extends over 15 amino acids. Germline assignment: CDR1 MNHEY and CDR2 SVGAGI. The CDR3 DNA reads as TGTGCCAGCAGTTGGGGACTAGCGGGGACAGATACGCAGTATTTT. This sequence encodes CASSWGLAGTDTQYF.

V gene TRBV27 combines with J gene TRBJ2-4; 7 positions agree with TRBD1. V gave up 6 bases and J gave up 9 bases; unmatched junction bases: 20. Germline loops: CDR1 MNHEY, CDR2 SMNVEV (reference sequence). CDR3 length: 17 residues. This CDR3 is CASSPNALTGHVGIQYF. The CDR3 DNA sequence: TGTGCCAGCAGCCCCAACGCTTTGACAGGGCATGTAGGCATTCAGTACTTC.

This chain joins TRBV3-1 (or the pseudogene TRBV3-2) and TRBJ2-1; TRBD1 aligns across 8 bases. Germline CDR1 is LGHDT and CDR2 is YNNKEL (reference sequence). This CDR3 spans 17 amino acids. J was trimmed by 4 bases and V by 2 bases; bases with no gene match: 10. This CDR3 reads CASSQWTGFTLYNEQFF. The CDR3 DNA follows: TGTGCCAGCAGCCAATGGACAGGGTTCACCTTATACAATGAGCAGTTCTTC.

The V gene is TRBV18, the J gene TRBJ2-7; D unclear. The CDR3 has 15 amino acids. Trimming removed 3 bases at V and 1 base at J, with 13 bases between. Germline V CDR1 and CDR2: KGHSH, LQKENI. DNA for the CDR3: TGTGCCAGCTCACCGGGCACAGAGAAGTCCTACGAGCAGTACTTC. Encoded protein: CASSPGTEKSYEQYF.

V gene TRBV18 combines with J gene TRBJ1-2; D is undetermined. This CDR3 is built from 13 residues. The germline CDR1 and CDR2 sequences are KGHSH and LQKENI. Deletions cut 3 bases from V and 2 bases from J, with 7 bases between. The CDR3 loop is CASSPPGNYGYTF. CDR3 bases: TGTGCCAGCTCACCCCCGGGGAACTATGGCTACACCTTC.

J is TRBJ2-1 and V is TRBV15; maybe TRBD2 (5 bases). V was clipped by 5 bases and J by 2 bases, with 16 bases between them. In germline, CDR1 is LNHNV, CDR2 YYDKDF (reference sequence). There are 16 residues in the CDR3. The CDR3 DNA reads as TGTGCCACCAGCGCGAGAGAGGACTTTACCTACAATGAGCAGTTCTTC. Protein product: CATSAREDFTYNEQFF.

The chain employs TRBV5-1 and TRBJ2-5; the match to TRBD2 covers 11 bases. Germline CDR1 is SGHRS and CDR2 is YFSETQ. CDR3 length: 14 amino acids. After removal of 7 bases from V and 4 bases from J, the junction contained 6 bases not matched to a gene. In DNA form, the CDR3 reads TGCGCCAGCGGTCTAGCGGGAGGTTCAGAGACCCAGTACTTC. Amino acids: CASGLAGGSETQYF.

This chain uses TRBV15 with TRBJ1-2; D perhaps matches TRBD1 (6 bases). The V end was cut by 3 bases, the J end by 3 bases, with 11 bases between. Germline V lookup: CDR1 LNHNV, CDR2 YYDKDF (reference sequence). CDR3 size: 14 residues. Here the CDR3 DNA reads TGTGCCACCAGCAGTCAGGGGAAGGACTATGGCTACACCTTC. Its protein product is CATSSQGKDYGYTF. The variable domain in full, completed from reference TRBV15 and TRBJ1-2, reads DAMVIQNPRYQVTQFGKPVTLSCSQTLNHNVMYWYQQKSSQAPKLLFHYYDKDFNNEADTPDNFQSRRPNTSFCFLDIRSPGLGDTAMYLCATSSQGKDYGYTFGSGTRLTVV.

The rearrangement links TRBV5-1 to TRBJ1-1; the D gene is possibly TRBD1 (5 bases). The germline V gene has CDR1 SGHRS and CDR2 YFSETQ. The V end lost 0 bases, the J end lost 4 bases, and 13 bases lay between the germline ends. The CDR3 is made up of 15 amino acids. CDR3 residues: CASSLGTATGTEAFF. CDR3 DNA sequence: TGCGCCAGCAGCTTGGGGACGGCTACAGGCACTGAAGCTTTCTTT.

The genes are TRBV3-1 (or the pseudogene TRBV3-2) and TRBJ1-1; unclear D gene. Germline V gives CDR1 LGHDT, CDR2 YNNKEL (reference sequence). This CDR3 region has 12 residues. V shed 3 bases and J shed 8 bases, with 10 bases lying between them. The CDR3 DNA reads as TGTGCCAGCAGCCACGGGATTGTAGAAGCTTTCTTT. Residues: CASSHGIVEAFF.

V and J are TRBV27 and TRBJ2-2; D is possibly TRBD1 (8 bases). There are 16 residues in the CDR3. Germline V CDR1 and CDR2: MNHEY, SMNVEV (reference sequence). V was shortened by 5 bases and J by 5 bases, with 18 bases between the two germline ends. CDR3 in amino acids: CASSILTGGGTGELFF. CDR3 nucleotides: TGTGCCAGCAGTATCCTAACAGGGGGAGGGACCGGGGAGCTGTTTTTT.

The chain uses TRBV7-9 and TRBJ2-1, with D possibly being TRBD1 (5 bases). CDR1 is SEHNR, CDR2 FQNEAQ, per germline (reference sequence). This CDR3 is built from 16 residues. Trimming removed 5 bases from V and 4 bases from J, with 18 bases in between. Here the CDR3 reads CASSQLIGATYNEQFF. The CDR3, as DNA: TGTGCCAGCAGCCAACTTATTGGGGCAACGTACAATGAGCAGTTCTTC. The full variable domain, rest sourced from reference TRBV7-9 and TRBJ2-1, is DTGVSQNPRHKITKRGQNVTFRCDPISEHNRLYWYRQTLGQGPEFLTYFQNEAQLEKSRLLSDRFSAERPKGSFSTLEIQRTEQGDSAMYLCASSQLIGATYNEQFFGPGTRLTVL.

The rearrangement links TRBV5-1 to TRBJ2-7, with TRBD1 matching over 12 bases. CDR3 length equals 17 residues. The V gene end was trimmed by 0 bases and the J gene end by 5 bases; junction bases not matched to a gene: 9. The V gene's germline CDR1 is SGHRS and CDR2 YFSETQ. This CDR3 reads CASSLAGTGGAQDEQYF. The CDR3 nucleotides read TGCGCCAGCAGCTTGGCCGGGACAGGGGGCGCCCAGGACGAGCAGTACTTC.

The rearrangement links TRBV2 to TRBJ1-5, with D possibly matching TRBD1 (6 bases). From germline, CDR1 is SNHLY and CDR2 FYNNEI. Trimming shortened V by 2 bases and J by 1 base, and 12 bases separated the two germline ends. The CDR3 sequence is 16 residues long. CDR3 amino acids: CASSEQGRGSNQPQHF. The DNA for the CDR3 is TGTGCCAGCAGTGAACAGGGGAGGGGAAGCAATCAGCCCCAGCATTTT. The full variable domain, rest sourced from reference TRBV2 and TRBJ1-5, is EPEVTQTPSHQVTQMGQEVILRCVPISNHLYFYWYRQILGQKVEFLVSFYNNEISEKSEIFDDQFSVERPDGSNFTLKIRSTKLEDSAMYFCASSEQGRGSNQPQHFGDGTRLSIL.

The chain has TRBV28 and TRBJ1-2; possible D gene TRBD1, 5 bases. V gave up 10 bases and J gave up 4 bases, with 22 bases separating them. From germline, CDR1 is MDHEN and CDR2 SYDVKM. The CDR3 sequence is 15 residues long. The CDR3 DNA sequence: TGTGCCACCCAGTCGGGGGTCGGGCTCGTCTATGGCTACACCTTC. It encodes CATQSGVGLVYGYTF.

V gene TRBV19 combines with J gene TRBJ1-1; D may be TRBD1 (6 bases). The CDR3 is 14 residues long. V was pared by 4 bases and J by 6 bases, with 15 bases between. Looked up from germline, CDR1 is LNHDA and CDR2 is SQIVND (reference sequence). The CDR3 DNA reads TGTGCCAGTAGTACCCGGACAGATACCGCTGAAGCTTTCTTT. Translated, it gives CASSTRTDTAEAFF.

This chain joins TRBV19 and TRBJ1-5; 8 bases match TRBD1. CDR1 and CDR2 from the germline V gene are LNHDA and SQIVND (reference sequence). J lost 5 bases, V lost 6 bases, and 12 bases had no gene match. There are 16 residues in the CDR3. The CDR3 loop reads CASRTTDRAFDQPQHF. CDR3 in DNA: TGTGCCAGTAGGACGACGGACAGGGCGTTCGATCAGCCCCAGCATTTT.

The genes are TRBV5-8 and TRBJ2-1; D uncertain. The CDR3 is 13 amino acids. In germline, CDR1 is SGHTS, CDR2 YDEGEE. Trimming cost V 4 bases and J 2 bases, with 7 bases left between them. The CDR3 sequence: CASSHIAYNEQFF. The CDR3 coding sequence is TGTGCCAGCAGCCATATAGCCTACAATGAGCAGTTCTTC.

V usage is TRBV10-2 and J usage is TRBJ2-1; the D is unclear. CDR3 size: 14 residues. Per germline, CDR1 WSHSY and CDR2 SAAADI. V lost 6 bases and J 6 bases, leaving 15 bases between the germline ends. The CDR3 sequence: CASREPRLGNEQFF. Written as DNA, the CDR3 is TGCGCCAGCAGGGAGCCCAGGTTAGGCAATGAGCAGTTCTTC.

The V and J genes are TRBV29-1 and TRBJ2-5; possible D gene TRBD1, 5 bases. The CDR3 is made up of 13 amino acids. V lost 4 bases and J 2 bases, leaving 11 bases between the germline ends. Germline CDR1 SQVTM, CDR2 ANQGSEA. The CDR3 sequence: CSVGRQRQETQYF. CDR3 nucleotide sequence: TGCAGCGTTGGTAGACAGAGACAAGAGACCCAGTACTTC.

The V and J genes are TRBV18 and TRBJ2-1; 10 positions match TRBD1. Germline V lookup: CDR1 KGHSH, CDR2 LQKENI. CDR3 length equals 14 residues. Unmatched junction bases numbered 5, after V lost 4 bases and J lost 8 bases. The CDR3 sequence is CASSLGTGVYEQFF. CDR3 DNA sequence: TGTGCCAGCTCACTCGGGACAGGGGTGTATGAGCAGTTCTTC. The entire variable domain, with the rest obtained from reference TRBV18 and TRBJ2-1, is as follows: NAGVMQNPRHLVRRRGQEARLRCSPMKGHSHVYWYRQLPEEGLKFMVYLQKENIIDESGMPKERFSAEFPKEGPSILRIQQVVRGDSAAYFCASSLGTGVYEQFFGPGTRLTVL.

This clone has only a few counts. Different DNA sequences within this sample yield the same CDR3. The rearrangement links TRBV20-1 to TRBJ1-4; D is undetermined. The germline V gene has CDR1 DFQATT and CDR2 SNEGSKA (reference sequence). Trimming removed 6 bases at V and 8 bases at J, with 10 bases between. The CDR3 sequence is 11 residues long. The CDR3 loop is CSARVREKLFF. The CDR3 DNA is TGCAGTGCCCGGGTCCGGGAAAAACTGTTTTTT.

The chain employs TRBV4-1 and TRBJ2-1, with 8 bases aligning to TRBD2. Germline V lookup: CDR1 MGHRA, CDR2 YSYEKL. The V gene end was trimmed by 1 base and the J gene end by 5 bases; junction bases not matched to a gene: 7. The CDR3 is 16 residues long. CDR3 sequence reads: CASSQVGAGVDNEQFF. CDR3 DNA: TGCGCCAGCAGCCAAGTCGGAGCGGGAGTAGACAATGAGCAGTTCTTC.

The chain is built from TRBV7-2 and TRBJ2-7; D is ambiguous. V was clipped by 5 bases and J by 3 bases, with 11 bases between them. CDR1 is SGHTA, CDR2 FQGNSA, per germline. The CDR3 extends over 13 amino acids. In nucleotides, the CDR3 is TGTGCCAGCAGCCCTCCTCCCCTCTACGAGCAGTACTTC. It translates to CASSPPPLYEQYF.

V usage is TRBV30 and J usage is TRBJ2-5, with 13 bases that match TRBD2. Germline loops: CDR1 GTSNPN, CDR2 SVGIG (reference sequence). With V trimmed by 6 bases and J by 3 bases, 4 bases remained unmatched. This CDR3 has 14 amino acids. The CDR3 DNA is TGTGCCTGCCCCGGACTAGCGGGAGAAGAGACCCAGTACTTC. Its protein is CACPGLAGEETQYF. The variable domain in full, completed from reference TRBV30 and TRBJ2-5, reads SQTIHQWPATLVQPVGSPLSLECTVEGTSNPNLYWYRQAAGRGLQLLFYSVGIGQISSEVPQNLSASRPQDRQFILSSKKLLLSDSGFYLCACPGLAGEETQYFGPGTRLLVL.

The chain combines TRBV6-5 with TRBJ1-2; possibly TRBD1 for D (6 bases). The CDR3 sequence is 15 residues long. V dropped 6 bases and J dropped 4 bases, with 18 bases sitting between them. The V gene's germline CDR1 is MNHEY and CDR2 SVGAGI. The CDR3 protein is CASSWTAGGFYGYTF. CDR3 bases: TGTGCCAGCAGCTGGACAGCCGGTGGCTTCTATGGCTACACCTTC.

CDR3 loop: CASSDSLNTGELFF. CDR3 DNA sequence: TGTGCCAGCAGTGACTCCCTGAACACCGGGGAGCTGTTTTTT. The gene calls are TRBV6-4 and TRBJ2-2; D call uncertain. The CDR3 runs to 14 residues. V was clipped by 0 bases and J by 1 base, with 3 bases between them. CDR1 and CDR2 from the germline V gene are MRHNA and SNTAGT.